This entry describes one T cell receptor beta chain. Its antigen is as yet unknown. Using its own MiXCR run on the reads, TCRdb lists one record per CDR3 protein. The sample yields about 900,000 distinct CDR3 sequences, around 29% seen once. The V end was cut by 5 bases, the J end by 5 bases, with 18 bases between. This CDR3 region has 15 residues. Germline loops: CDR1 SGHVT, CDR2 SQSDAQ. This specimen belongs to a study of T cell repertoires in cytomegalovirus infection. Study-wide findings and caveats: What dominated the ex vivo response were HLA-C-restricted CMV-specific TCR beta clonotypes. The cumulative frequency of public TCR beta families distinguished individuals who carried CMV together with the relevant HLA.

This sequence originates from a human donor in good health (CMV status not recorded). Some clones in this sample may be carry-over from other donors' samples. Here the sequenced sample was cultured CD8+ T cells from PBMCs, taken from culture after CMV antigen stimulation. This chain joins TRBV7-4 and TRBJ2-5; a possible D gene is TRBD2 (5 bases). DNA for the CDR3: TGTGCCAGCAGCCCCCGGACCGGGATGGGGGAGACCCAGTACTTC. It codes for CASSPRTGMGETQYF. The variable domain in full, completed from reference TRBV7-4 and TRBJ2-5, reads GAGVSQSPRYKVAKRGRDVALRCDSISGHVTLYWYRQTLGQGSEVLTYSQSDAQRDKSGRPSGRFSAERPERSVSTLKIQRTEQGDSAVYLCASSPRTGMGETQYFGPGTRLLVL.